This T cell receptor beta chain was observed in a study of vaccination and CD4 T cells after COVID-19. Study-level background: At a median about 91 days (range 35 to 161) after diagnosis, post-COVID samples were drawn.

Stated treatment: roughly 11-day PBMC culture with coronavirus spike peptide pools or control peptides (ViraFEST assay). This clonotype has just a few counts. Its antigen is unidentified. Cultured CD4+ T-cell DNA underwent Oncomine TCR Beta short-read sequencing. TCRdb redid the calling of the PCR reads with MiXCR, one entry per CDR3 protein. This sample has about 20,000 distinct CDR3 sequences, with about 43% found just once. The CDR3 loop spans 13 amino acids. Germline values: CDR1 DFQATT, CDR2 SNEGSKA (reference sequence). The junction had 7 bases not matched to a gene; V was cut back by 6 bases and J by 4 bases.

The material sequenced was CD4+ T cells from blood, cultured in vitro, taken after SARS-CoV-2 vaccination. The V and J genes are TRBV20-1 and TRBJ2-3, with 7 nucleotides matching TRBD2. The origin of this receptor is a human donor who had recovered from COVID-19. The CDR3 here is CSAHGGGADTQYF. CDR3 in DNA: TGCAGTGCCCACGGCGGGGGTGCAGATACGCAGTATTTT.